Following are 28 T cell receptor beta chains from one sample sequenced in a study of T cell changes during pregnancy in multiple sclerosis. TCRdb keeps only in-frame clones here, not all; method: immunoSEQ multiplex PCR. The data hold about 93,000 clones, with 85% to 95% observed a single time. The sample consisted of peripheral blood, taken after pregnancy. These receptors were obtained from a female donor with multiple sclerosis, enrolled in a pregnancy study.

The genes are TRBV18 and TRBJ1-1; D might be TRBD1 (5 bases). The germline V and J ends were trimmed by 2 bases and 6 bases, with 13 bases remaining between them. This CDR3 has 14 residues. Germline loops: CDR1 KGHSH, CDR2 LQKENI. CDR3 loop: CASSPFSGVAEAFF. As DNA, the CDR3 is TGTGCCAGCTCACCATTTTCGGGGGTTGCTGAAGCTTTCTTT.

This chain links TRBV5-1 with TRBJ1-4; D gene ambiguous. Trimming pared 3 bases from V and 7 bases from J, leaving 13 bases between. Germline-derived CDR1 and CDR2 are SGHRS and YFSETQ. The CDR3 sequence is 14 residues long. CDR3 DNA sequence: TGCGCCAGCAGCTCGGGCTTGGAGGGTGAAAAACTGTTTTTT. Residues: CASSSGLEGEKLFF.

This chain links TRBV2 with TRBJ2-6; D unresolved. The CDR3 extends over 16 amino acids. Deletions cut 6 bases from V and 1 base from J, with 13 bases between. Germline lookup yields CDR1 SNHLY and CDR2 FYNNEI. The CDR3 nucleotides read TGTGCCAGCAGGAAGACTTCAAATTCTGGGGCCAACGTCCTGACTTTC. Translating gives CASRKTSNSGANVLTF.

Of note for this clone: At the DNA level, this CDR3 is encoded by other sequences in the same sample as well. CDR3 in amino acids: CASRTSGTYEQYF. CDR3 sequence (DNA): TGTGCCAGTCGGACTAGCGGGACCTACGAGCAGTACTTC. This chain joins TRBV19 and TRBJ2-7; 12 bases are shared with TRBD2. The CDR3 has 13 residues. CDR1 is LNHDA, CDR2 SQIVND, per germline (reference sequence). The V and J ends lost 8 bases and 2 bases, in that order; junction bases with no gene match: 1.

The CDR3 nucleotides are TGTGCCAGCAGTGAAATAGCAGTGAACACTGAAGCTTTCTTT. Amino acid sequence: CASSEIAVNTEAFF. This chain connects TRBV6-1 to TRBJ1-1; no clear D gene. The CDR3 sequence is 14 residues long. The germline V gene encodes CDR1 MNHNS and CDR2 SASEGT. The germline V and J ends were trimmed by 2 bases and 0 bases, with 7 bases remaining between them.

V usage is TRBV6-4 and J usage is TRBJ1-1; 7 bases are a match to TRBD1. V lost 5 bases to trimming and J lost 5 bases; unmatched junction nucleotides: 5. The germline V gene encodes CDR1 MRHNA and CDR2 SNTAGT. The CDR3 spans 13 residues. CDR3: CASSWDRETEAFF. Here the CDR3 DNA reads TGTGCCAGCAGTTGGGACAGAGAGACTGAAGCTTTCTTT.

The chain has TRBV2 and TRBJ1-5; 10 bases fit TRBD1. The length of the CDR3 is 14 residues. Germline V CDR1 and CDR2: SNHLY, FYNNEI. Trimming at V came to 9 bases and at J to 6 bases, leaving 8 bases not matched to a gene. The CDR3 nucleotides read TGTGCCAGTGACCGGGACAGGGGCCGTCAGCCCCAGCATTTT. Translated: CASDRDRGRQPQHF.

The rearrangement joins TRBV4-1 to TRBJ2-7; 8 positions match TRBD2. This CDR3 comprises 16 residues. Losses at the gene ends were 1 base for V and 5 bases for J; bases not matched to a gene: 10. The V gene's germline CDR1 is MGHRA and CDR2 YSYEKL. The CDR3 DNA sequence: TGCGCCAGCAGCCAAGGGCCAGGACTAGCTGTCGACGAGCAGTACTTC. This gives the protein CASSQGPGLAVDEQYF.

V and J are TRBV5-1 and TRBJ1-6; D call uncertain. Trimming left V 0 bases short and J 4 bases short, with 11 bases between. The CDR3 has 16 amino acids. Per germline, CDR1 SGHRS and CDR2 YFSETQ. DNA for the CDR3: TGCGCCAGCAGCTTGGCCCGAGGAAAGTATAATTCACCCCTCCACTTT. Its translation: CASSLARGKYNSPLHF.

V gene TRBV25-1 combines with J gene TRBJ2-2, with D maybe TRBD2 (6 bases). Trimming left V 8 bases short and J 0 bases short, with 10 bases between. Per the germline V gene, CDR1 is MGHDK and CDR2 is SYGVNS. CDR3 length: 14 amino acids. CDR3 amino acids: CASGGIANTGELFF. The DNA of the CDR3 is TGTGCCAGCGGGGGGATCGCGAACACCGGGGAGCTGTTTTTT.

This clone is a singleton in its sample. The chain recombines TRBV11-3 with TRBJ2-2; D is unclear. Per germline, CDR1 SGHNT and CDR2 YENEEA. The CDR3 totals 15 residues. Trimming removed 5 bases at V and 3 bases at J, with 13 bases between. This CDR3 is CASSRSRPDTGELFF. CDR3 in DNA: TGTGCCAGCAGCCGCTCCAGGCCCGACACCGGGGAGCTGTTTTTT.

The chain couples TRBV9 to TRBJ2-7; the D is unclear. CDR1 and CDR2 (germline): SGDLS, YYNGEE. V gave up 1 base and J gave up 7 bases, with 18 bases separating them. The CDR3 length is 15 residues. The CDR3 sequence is CASSVSPGESEEQYF. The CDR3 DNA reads TGTGCCAGCAGCGTAAGTCCTGGAGAATCGGAAGAGCAGTACTTC.

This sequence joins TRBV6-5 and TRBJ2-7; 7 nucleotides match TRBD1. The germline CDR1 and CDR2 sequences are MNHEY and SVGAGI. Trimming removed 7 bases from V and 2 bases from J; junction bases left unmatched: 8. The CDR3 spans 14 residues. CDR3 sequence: CASTPPDRTYEQYF. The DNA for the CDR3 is TGTGCCAGCACCCCACCGGACAGGACCTACGAGCAGTACTTC.

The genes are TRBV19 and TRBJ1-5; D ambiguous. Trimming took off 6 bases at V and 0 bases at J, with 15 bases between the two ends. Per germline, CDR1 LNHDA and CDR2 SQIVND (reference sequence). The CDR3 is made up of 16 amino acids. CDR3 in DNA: TGTGCCAGTAGACCTGCAGGCGATTATAGCAATCAGCCCCAGCATTTT. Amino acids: CASRPAGDYSNQPQHF.

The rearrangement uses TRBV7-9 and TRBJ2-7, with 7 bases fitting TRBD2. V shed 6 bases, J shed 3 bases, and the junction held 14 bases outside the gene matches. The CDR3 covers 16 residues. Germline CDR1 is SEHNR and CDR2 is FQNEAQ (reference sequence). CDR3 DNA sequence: TGTGCCAGCAGTCCTAGCGCGGGAGAATCCCACTACGAGCAGTACTTC. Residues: CASSPSAGESHYEQYF.

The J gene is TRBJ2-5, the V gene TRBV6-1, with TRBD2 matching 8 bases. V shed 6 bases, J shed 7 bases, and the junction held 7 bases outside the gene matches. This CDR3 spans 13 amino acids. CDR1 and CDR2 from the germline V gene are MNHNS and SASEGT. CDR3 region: CASRGAAGVTQYF. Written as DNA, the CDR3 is TGTGCCAGCAGGGGGGCAGCGGGAGTGACCCAGTACTTC.

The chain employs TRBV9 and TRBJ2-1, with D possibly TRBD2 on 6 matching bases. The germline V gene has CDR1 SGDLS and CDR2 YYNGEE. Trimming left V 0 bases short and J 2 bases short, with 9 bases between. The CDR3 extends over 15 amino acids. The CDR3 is CASSVVVAAYNEQFF. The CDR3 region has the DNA TGTGCCAGCAGCGTAGTAGTAGCGGCCTACAATGAGCAGTTCTTC.

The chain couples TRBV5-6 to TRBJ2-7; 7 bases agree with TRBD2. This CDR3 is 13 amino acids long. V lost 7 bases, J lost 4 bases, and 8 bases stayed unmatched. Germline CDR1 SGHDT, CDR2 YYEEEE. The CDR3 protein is CASSTSGVYEQYF. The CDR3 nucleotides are TGTGCCAGCTCCACAAGCGGGGTTTACGAGCAGTACTTC. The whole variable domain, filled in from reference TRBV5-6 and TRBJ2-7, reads DAGVTQSPTHLIKTRGQQVTLRCSPKSGHDTVSWYQQALGQGPQFIFQYYEEEERQRGNFPDRFSGHQFPNYSSELNVNALLLGDSALYLCASSTSGVYEQYFGPGTRLTVT.

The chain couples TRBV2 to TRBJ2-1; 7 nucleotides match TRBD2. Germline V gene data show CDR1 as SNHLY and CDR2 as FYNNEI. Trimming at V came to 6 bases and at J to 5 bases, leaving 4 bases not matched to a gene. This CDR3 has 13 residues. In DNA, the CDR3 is TGTGCCAGCAGAGCGGGACCACACAATGAGCAGTTCTTC. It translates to CASRAGPHNEQFF.

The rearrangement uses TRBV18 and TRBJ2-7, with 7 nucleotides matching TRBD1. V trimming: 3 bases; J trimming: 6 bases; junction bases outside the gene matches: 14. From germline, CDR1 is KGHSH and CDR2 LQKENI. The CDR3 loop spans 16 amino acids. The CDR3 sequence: CASSPNHGTVLFEQYF. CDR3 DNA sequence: TGTGCCAGCTCACCTAATCACGGGACAGTACTTTTCGAGCAGTACTTC.

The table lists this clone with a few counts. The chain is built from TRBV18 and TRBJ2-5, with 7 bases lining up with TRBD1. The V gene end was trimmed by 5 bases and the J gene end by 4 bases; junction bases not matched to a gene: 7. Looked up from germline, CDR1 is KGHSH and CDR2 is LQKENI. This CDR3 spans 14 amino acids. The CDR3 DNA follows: TGTGCCAGCTCATCACAGGGGTGGGGAGAGACCCAGTACTTC. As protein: CASSSQGWGETQYF.

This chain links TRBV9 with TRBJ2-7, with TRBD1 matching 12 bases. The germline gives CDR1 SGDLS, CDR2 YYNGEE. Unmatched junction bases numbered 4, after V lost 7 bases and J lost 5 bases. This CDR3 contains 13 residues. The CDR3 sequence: CASGTGGRNEQYF. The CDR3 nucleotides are TGTGCCAGCGGGACAGGGGGCAGGAACGAGCAGTACTTC.

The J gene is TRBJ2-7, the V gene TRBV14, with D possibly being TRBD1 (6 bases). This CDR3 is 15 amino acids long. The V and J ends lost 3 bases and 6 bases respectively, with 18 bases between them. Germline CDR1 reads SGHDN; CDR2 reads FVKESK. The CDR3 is CASSQAQFRGREQYF. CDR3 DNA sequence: TGTGCCAGCAGCCAGGCCCAATTCAGGGGCCGCGAGCAGTACTTC.

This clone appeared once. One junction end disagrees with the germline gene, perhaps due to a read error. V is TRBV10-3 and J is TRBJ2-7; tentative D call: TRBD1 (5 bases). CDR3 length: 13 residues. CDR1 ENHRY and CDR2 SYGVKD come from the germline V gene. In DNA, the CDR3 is TGTGCCATCAGTGAGTCGGAGACAGCCGAGGAGTACTTC. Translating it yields CAISESETAEEYF.

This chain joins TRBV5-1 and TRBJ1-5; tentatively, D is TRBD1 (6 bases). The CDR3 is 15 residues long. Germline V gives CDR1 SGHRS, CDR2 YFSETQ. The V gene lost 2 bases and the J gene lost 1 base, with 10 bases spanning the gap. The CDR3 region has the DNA TGCGCCAGCAGCTTAGCAGGGGCGAGCAATCAGCCCCAGCATTTT. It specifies CASSLAGASNQPQHF.

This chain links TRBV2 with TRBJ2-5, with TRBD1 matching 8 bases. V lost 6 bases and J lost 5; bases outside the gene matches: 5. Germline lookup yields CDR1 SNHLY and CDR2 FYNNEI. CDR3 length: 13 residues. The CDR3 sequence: CASSPDRVETQYF. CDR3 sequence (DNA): TGTGCCAGCAGCCCGGACAGGGTGGAGACCCAGTACTTC.

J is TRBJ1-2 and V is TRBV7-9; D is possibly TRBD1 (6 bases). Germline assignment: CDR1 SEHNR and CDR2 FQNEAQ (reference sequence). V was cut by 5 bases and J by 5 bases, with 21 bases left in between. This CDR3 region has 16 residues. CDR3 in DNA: TGTGCCAGCAGCCGCCCCTCGGTGGACAGAGATTATGGCTACACCTTC. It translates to CASSRPSVDRDYGYTF.

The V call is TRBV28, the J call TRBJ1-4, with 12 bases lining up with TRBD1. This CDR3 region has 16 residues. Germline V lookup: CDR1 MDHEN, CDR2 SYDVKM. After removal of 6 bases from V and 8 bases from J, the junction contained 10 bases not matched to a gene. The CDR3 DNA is TGTGCCAGCAGCGGGACAGGGGGCACACGGGGCGAAAAACTGTTTTTT. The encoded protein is CASSGTGGTRGEKLFF.